Below are 26 T cell receptor beta chains sequenced from a single sample in a study of early T cells in non-severe SARS-CoV-2 infection. TCRdb reprocessed the 5' RACE reads with MiXCR, giving one entry per CDR3 protein. The table has around 62,000 distinct CDR3 sequences, more than 4% seen once. Sequenced: whole blood. These receptors were collected from an adult who was a healthcare worker with PCR-confirmed SARS-CoV-2 infection or an uninfected control (not recorded which).

This clonotype was observed a few times. The chain employs TRBV7-2 and TRBJ1-6; the match to TRBD1 covers 7 bases. Per germline, CDR1 SGHTA and CDR2 FQGNSA. The CDR3 totals 14 residues. Germline trimming cut 4 bases from V and 10 bases from J; bases unmatched to any gene: 7. The CDR3 loop is CASSSGQSLSPLHF. CDR3 coding DNA: TGTGCCAGCAGCTCGGGACAGTCTCTCTCACCCCTCCACTTT.

Worth noting for this clonotype: This may be a read error, as it is one base from a much larger clone. This chain connects TRBV27 to TRBJ1-6; D perhaps matches TRBD1 (5 bases). The CDR3 covers 14 residues. Per the germline V gene, CDR1 is MNHEY and CDR2 is SMNVEV (reference sequence). CDR3 coding DNA: TGTGCCAGCAGTTTAGAGGGGCAGAGTTCATCCCTCCACTTT. As protein: CASSLEGQSSSLHF.

A few counts support this clonotype. The chain has TRBV5-1 and TRBJ2-3, with 9 bases matching TRBD2. The trim removed 3 bases at V and 4 bases at J, leaving 12 bases unmatched. CDR3 length: 17 residues. Germline assignment: CDR1 SGHRS and CDR2 YFSETQ. The CDR3 nucleotides read TGCGCCAGCAGCTGGTCACCGAGCGGGGGGAGGTCAGATACGCAGTATTTT. This translates into CASSWSPSGGRSDTQYF.

This clonotype was recorded at least ten times. The chain has TRBV27 and TRBJ2-1, with 8 bases that match TRBD1. In germline, CDR1 is MNHEY, CDR2 SMNVEV (reference sequence). V lost 0 bases and J lost 4; bases outside the gene matches: 8. There are 17 residues in the CDR3. As DNA, the CDR3 is TGTGCCAGCAGTTTATCGGGGACAGGCCCTCGATACAATGAGCAGTTCTTC. Translated, it gives CASSLSGTGPRYNEQFF.

This clonotype was seen at least ten times. The CDR3 DNA is TGTGCCAGCAGCTTTATTGGAGAGACCCAGTACTTC. Translating it yields CASSFIGETQYF. This sequence joins TRBV7-2 and TRBJ2-5; the D is unclear. This CDR3 region has 12 residues. Germline V gene data show CDR1 as SGHTA and CDR2 as FQGNSA. The V end was cut by 3 bases, the J end by 4 bases, with 6 bases between.

This clonotype was counted a few times. This rearrangement joins TRBV2 to TRBJ1-6; D is unclear. This CDR3 is built from 15 residues. Germline V CDR1 and CDR2: SNHLY, FYNNEI. V lost 8 bases and J lost 0, with 11 bases in between. The chain's CDR3 is CASCPLSSYNSPLHF. The CDR3 DNA reads TGTGCCAGCTGCCCTCTGAGCTCCTATAATTCACCCCTCCACTTT.

This clonotype was recorded at least ten times. J is TRBJ1-2 and V is TRBV6-6, with a weak D call TRBD1 (5 bases). V lost 0 bases and J 7 bases, leaving 18 bases between the germline ends. Per the germline V gene, CDR1 is MNHNY and CDR2 is SVGAGI (reference sequence). This CDR3 comprises 16 residues. CDR3 in amino acids: CASSYSYRRGTAGYTF. Here the CDR3 DNA reads TGTGCCAGCAGTTACTCCTACAGGAGGGGCACGGCTGGCTACACCTTC.

V usage is TRBV7-9 and J usage is TRBJ1-6; D unresolved. Trimming took 6 bases from V and 9 from J, leaving 9 bases between them. The germline V gene has CDR1 SEHNR and CDR2 FQNEAQ (reference sequence). The CDR3 runs 12 residues. CDR3 amino acids: CASSRRISPLHF. In nucleotides, the CDR3 is TGTGCCAGCAGTCGTCGGATTTCACCCCTCCACTTT.

This clonotype showed up just a few times. The V and J genes are TRBV19 and TRBJ2-1; 9 nucleotides line up with TRBD2. Trimming removed 1 base from V and 1 base from J; junction bases left unmatched: 2. CDR3 length: 16 amino acids. Germline CDR1 and CDR2: LNHDA and SQIVND (reference sequence). The CDR3 nucleotides are TGTGCCAGTAGTATAGGGCTAGCGGGATCCTACAATGAGCAGTTCTTC. This encodes CASSIGLAGSYNEQFF. Drawing the rest from reference TRBV19 and TRBJ2-1, the complete variable domain is DGGITQSPKYLFRKEGQNVTLSCEQNLNHDAMYWYRQDPGQGLRLIYYSQIVNDFQKGDIAEGYSVSREKKESFPLTVTSAQKNPTAFYLCASSIGLAGSYNEQFFGPGTRLTVL.

This clonotype was counted ten times or more. The rearrangement uses TRBV7-9 and TRBJ2-6; possible D gene TRBD1, 6 bases. The V end was cut by 0 bases, the J end by 0 bases, with 6 bases between. The germline gives CDR1 SEHNR, CDR2 FQNEAQ (reference sequence). This CDR3 comprises 16 residues. CDR3 sequence: CASSLADSSGANVLTF. The CDR3 region has the DNA TGTGCCAGCAGCTTAGCGGACAGCTCTGGGGCCAACGTCCTGACTTTC.

V usage is TRBV20-1 and J usage is TRBJ2-7; 8 bases fit TRBD1. The CDR3 covers 12 residues. The germline V gene encodes CDR1 DFQATT and CDR2 SNEGSKA (reference sequence). With V trimmed by 4 bases and J by 6 bases, 5 bases remained unmatched. In nucleotides, the CDR3 is TGCAGTGCTACAGGACAGGGAAGCGAGCAGTACTTC. Its translation is CSATGQGSEQYF.

V and J are TRBV29-1 and TRBJ2-3; 11 bases align to TRBD2. The germline CDR1 and CDR2 sequences are SQVTM and ANQGSEA. The CDR3 covers 12 residues. Trimming at V came to 6 bases and at J to 8 bases, leaving 4 bases not matched to a gene. The CDR3 is CSVTGTSGTQYF. CDR3 DNA sequence: TGCAGCGTGACCGGGACTAGCGGTACGCAGTATTTT.

This clonotype came up many times. This rearrangement joins TRBV4-3 to TRBJ1-1; D perhaps matches TRBD1 (5 bases). V was pared by 0 bases and J by 1 base, with 6 bases between. The V gene's germline CDR1 is LGHNA and CDR2 YSLEER. The CDR3 is 14 amino acids. DNA of the CDR3: TGCGCCAGCAGCCAAGATGGGACGAACACTGAAGCTTTCTTT. As protein: CASSQDGTNTEAFF.

In its sample, this clonotype was seen many times. V is TRBV20-1 and J is TRBJ2-7, with D perhaps matching TRBD2 (6 bases). V lost 3 bases and J 2 bases, leaving 11 bases between the germline ends. This CDR3 contains 13 residues. The germline V gene has CDR1 DFQATT and CDR2 SNEGSKA (reference sequence). The CDR3 loop is CSASAGGAYEQYF. The DNA for the CDR3 is TGCAGTGCTAGCGCCGGGGGAGCCTACGAGCAGTACTTC.

This clonotype has more than one count but fewer than ten. V is TRBV6-1 and J is TRBJ1-4; D is unclear. Deletions cut 8 bases from V and 4 bases from J, with 14 bases between. The CDR3 runs 14 residues. Germline-derived CDR1 and CDR2 are MNHNS and SASEGT. In nucleotides, the CDR3 is TGTGCCAGCCTTGAACGGGCCCATAATGAAAAACTGTTTTTT. Its translation: CASLERAHNEKLFF.

In this sample, this clonotype turned up many times. The V and J genes are TRBV3-1 and TRBJ2-4, with D maybe TRBD1 (5 bases). CDR1 and CDR2 (germline): LGHDT, YNNKEL (reference sequence). This CDR3 comprises 13 residues. Trimming cost V 1 base and J 8 bases, with 9 bases left between them. The CDR3 here is CASSQAGWYIQYF. For the CDR3, the DNA is TGTGCCAGCAGCCAAGCAGGGTGGTACATTCAGTACTTC.

This clonotype was counted ten times or more. The chain has TRBV6-6 and TRBJ1-1, with a possible D match to TRBD1 (5 bases). Germline V gene sequence: CDR1 MNHNY, CDR2 SVGAGI (reference sequence). The V end lost 0 bases, the J end lost 1 base, and 12 bases lay between the germline ends. This CDR3 comprises 16 residues. This CDR3 is CASSYSSGWRNTEAFF. CDR3 DNA: TGTGCCAGCAGTTACTCATCAGGGTGGAGGAACACTGAAGCTTTCTTT.

V gene TRBV6-2 or TRBV6-3 combines with J gene TRBJ2-5; 10 bases agree with TRBD2. Trimming took 6 bases from V and 5 from J; bases not matched to a gene: 6. The germline V gene has CDR1 MNHEY and CDR2 SVGEGT. The CDR3 is 14 residues long. CDR3 bases: TGTGCCAGCAGATCTAGCGGGAGTTCGGAGACCCAGTACTTC. It specifies CASRSSGSSETQYF.

Of note for this clonotype: A much larger clonotype is one base distant, so this may be a read error. The J gene is TRBJ2-3, the V gene TRBV5-4; 8 bases are shared with TRBD2. Per the germline V gene, CDR1 is SGHNT and CDR2 is YYREEE (reference sequence). CDR3 size: 16 residues. CDR3: CASSLYAGGSIDTQYF. The CDR3 DNA is TGTGCCAGCAGCTTGTACGCGGGAGGCAGCATAGATACGCAGTATTTT. Complete variable domain (other parts from reference TRBV5-4 and TRBJ2-3): ETGVTQSPTHLIKTRGQQVTLRCSSQSGHNTVSWYQQALGQGPQFIFQYYREEENGRGNFPPRFSGLQFPNYSSELNVNALELDDSALYLCASSLYAGGSIDTQYFGPGTRLTVL.

Many counts were recorded for this clonotype. The chain has TRBV3-1 and TRBJ2-1, with D perhaps TRBD1 or TRBD2 (7 bases each). This CDR3 is built from 17 residues. V was cut by 4 bases and J by 1 base, with 17 bases left in between. Germline assignment: CDR1 LGHDT and CDR2 YNNKEL (reference sequence). CDR3 in amino acids: CASSPGGRGRSYNEQFF. The DNA of the CDR3 is TGTGCCAGCAGCCCAGGGGGGCGGGGGCGATCCTACAATGAGCAGTTCTTC.

This clonotype was observed many times. The rearrangement uses TRBV10-3 and TRBJ2-1; 13 bases are shared with TRBD2. The germline gives CDR1 ENHRY, CDR2 SYGVKD. Trimming removed 10 bases from V and 8 bases from J; junction bases left unmatched: 5. The CDR3 runs to 13 residues. The DNA for the CDR3 is TGTGCCAGCGGGACTAGCGGGGACCATGAGCAGTTCTTC. It specifies CASGTSGDHEQFF.

The chain couples TRBV7-8 to TRBJ2-2; D ambiguous. The germline CDR1 and CDR2 sequences are SGHVS and FQNEAQ. This CDR3 comprises 16 residues. V was pared by 6 bases and J by 1 base, with 15 bases between. This CDR3 is CASRRQLGGNTGELFF. The CDR3, as DNA: TGTGCCAGCAGACGTCAGCTGGGCGGGAACACCGGGGAGCTGTTTTTT.

This clonotype was found many times. The J gene is TRBJ2-7, the V gene TRBV11-2, with 7 bases lining up with TRBD1. Trimming took 5 bases from V and 2 from J; bases not matched to a gene: 6. Germline CDR1 SGHAT, CDR2 FQNNGV. This CDR3 is 14 amino acids long. CDR3 coding DNA: TGTGCCAGCAGCCCTGACAGGGCCACCTACGAGCAGTACTTC. It translates to CASSPDRATYEQYF. The whole variable domain, filled in from reference TRBV11-2 and TRBJ2-7, reads EAGVAQSPRYKIIEKRQSVAFWCNPISGHATLYWYQQILGQGPKLLIQFQNNGVVDDSQLPKDRFSAERLKGVDSTLKIQPAKLEDSAVYLCASSPDRATYEQYFGPGTRLTVT.

The CDR3 DNA is TGTGCCACCAGCAGAGAAAACCGGCGGGATTCACCCCTCCACTTT. Its translation is CATSRENRRDSPLHF. V is TRBV15 and J is TRBJ1-6; D is uncertain. Looked up from germline, CDR1 is LNHNV and CDR2 is YYDKDF (reference sequence). CDR3 length equals 15 residues. The V end lost 0 bases, the J end lost 8 bases, and 11 bases lay between the germline ends. Combining the CDR3 with reference TRBV15 and TRBJ1-6 gives the whole variable domain DAMVIQNPRYQVTQFGKPVTLSCSQTLNHNVMYWYQQKSSQAPKLLFHYYDKDFNNEADTPDNFQSRRPNTSFCFLDIRSPGLGDTAMYLCATSRENRRDSPLHFGNGTRLTVT.

In this sample, this clonotype turned up a few times. V usage is TRBV19 and J usage is TRBJ2-2; TRBD1 matches 8 bases. With V trimmed by 5 bases and J by 1 base, 6 bases remained unmatched. This CDR3 has 16 residues. Germline V gene data show CDR1 as LNHDA and CDR2 as SQIVND (reference sequence). The CDR3 reads CASSVGQGLNTGELFF. CDR3 nucleotides: TGTGCCAGTAGTGTTGGACAGGGACTGAACACCGGGGAGCTGTTTTTT.

This clonotype turned up a few times. This chain joins TRBV29-1 and TRBJ2-2; TRBD2 aligns across 14 bases. The CDR3 runs 20 residues. Germline V gene lookup returns CDR1 SQVTM and CDR2 ANQGSEA. V shed 4 bases, J shed 6 bases, and the junction held 19 bases outside the gene matches. The CDR3: CSVGLVPGTSGSRVAGELFF. CDR3 nucleotide sequence: TGCAGCGTTGGTCTCGTTCCCGGGACTAGCGGGAGTAGGGTCGCCGGGGAGCTGTTTTTT.